The sequence of this T cell receptor beta chain was determined in a study of cytomegalovirus exposure and HLA in healthy donors. In the case of this clone: This specimen includes other DNA sequences encoding the same CDR3.

PCR was performed using 60 Vbeta and 13 Jbeta primers. Under the authors' procedure: Per a later analysis, the number of unique TCR beta chains was some 82 million, of which roughly 11 million were shared. Profiling relied on immunoSEQ multiplex PCR, and the TCRdb table lists in-frame clones only, not all of them. V, J and clone size are taken as reported in that table, and D and trimming were inferred from the DNA itself. The table lists approximately 90,000 clones, about 75% of them singletons. Germline values: CDR1 SNHLY, CDR2 FYNNEI. This CDR3 has 14 residues. Trimming removed 3 bases from V and 0 bases from J, with 7 bases in between.

This sequence originates from a woman in her thirties or forties in good health and CMV-seronegative. The material sequenced was PBMCs. The V call is TRBV2, the J call TRBJ2-3; maybe TRBD1 (6 bases). CDR3 in DNA: TGTGCCAGCAGTGAGGACAGAAGCACAGATACGCAGTATTTT. Protein sequence: CASSEDRSTDTQYF. The full variable domain, rest sourced from reference TRBV2 and TRBJ2-3, is EPEVTQTPSHQVTQMGQEVILRCVPISNHLYFYWYRQILGQKVEFLVSFYNNEISEKSEIFDDQFSVERPDGSNFTLKIRSTKLEDSAMYFCASSEDRSTDTQYFGPGTRLTVL.